A single sample is the source of the 7 T cell receptor beta chains below, sequenced in a study of T cell changes during pregnancy in multiple sclerosis. Generated by immunoSEQ multiplex PCR, the TCRdb table keeps only in-frame clones and is missing some. The sample shows 50,000 to 60,000 clones, 70% to 90% of them seen only once. Material: CD4+ T cells from peripheral blood mononuclear cells, obtained in the first trimester of pregnancy. The origin of the receptors is a female donor with multiple sclerosis, enrolled in a pregnancy study.

This clone was counted many times. The genes are TRBV10-2 and TRBJ2-7; TRBD2 is a possible D gene (6 bases). This CDR3 comprises 11 residues. The ends were cut back, 11 bases at V and 4 bases at J, with 12 bases in the middle. The germline V gene encodes CDR1 WSHSY and CDR2 SAAADI. CDR3: CAGGDGYEQYF. The CDR3 DNA sequence: TGCGCCGGCGGGGACGGATACGAGCAGTACTTC.

V and J are TRBV2 and TRBJ1-4; D call uncertain. Trimming pared 8 bases from V and 0 bases from J, leaving 10 bases between. Germline assignment: CDR1 SNHLY and CDR2 FYNNEI. CDR3 size: 14 residues. DNA of the CDR3: TGTGCCAGCGTCCGAACAGCAACTAATGAAAAACTGTTTTTT. Its protein product is CASVRTATNEKLFF.

The CDR3 DNA sequence: TGTGCCAGTAGCACGGGAAATCAAGAGACCCAGTACTTC. Translated, it gives CASSTGNQETQYF. The chain carries TRBV19 and TRBJ2-5; perhaps TRBD2 as D (5 bases). V lost 6 bases and J lost 2, with 10 bases in between. The CDR3 contains 13 residues. Looked up from germline, CDR1 is LNHDA and CDR2 is SQIVND (reference sequence).

The sample holds one count of this clone. The chain carries TRBV5-4 and TRBJ1-2; D is unresolved. This CDR3 spans 14 amino acids. Trimming cost V 2 bases and J 4 bases, with 12 bases left between them. Germline CDR1 is SGHNT and CDR2 is YYREEE (reference sequence). In nucleotides, the CDR3 is TGTGCCAGCAGCTTAACAAAGGAGGGCTATGGCTACACCTTC. Translated: CASSLTKEGYGYTF.

The chain joins TRBV27 to TRBJ2-1, with 7 bases matching TRBD2. CDR1 is MNHEY, CDR2 SMNVEV, per germline (reference sequence). The CDR3 is 14 residues long. V was pared by 6 bases and J by 5 bases, with 7 bases of the junction left unmatched. CDR3 in amino acids: CASRRTSGNNEQFF. CDR3 DNA sequence: TGTGCCAGCAGGCGGACTAGTGGAAACAATGAGCAGTTCTTC.

The CDR3 DNA is TGTGCCAGTAGAGAAAGCGGGGGGAACACCGGGGAGCTGTTTTTT. As protein: CASRESGGNTGELFF. This chain links TRBV19 with TRBJ2-2; 8 bases map to TRBD2. CDR1 is LNHDA, CDR2 SQIVND, per germline (reference sequence). CDR3 length: 15 amino acids. Unmatched junction bases numbered 4, after V lost 6 bases and J lost 1 base. Full variable domain (outside the CDR3, taken from reference TRBV19 and TRBJ2-2): DGGITQSPKYLFRKEGQNVTLSCEQNLNHDAMYWYRQDPGQGLRLIYYSQIVNDFQKGDIAEGYSVSREKKESFPLTVTSAQKNPTAFYLCASRESGGNTGELFFGEGSRLTVL.

This sequence joins TRBV11-3 and TRBJ2-7; the D gene is possibly TRBD2 (5 bases). With 5 bases removed from V and 1 base from J, the gap between germline ends came to 9 bases. This CDR3 is 13 amino acids long. Germline CDR1 and CDR2: SGHNT and YENEEA. The DNA of the CDR3 is TGTGCCAGCAGCCGCCGGGATTCCTACGAGCAGTACTTC. Residues: CASSRRDSYEQYF.